This T cell receptor beta chain was recorded in a study of T cell clusters in autoimmune cytopenias. Findings of the study overall: Primary autoimmune cytopenia patients appeared to lack physiological T cell clusters present in healthy donors. Functional roles of the in silico T cell clusters still await experimental validation. Active autoimmune hepatitis patients had approximately 3-fold fewer exclusive TRB clusters than healthy donors. TRB repertoire shifts in secondary cytopenia and chronic lymphocytic leukemia mostly reflected lymphoma, not autoimmunity.

The CDR3 contains 16 residues. CDR1 SGHNT and CDR2 YYREEE come from the germline V gene (reference sequence). TRB was amplified from 250 ng of peripheral blood genomic DNA per sample. TRB rearrangements were amplified by touch-down multiplex PCR with mixed TRB-A/B primers. TCRdb reprocessed the multiplex PCR reads; each CDR3 protein has one entry and no DNA is given. The sample's table shows under 9,000 distinct CDR3 sequences. Judged by frequency, this clonotype is medium-sized (0.01 to 0.1%). The target antigen is unknown. This sequence joins TRBV5-4 and TRBJ2-1. Sequenced material: peripheral blood. This sequence originates from a human donor with an autoimmune cytopenia or autoimmune hepatitis (not recorded which). This CDR3 reads CASTTGSSMSYNEQFF.